This T cell receptor (beta chain) was captured by sequencing in a study of human versus mouse CDR3 diversity and MHC coevolution. On the study more broadly: Samples had between roughly 0.6 x 10^7 and 1.6 x 10^7 valid reads. General study points: Human CDR3s averaged more deletions and insertions than mouse CDR3s. In humans, T-cell selection involved about 6 MHC II alleles.

Measured with immunoSEQ multiplex PCR; TCRdb has only the in-frame clones, and not every one. Found here are about 80,000 clones, around 95% of them singletons; the top ten hold around 1.5%. This clone showed up just once. As yet, its antigen is unknown. CDR3 length: 16 amino acids. J gave up 7 bases and V 6 bases, and 17 bases lay outside the gene matches. Germline-derived CDR1 and CDR2 are SGHRS and YFSETQ. V gene TRBV5-1 combines with J gene TRBJ2-7; 9 bases map to TRBD1. The receptor's source is a person between 25 and 69 years old in good health. The sample consisted of naive CD4+ T cells from blood. Subset of the sample: CD45RO-negative CD62L-positive naive CD4 T cells. The CDR3 DNA is TGCGCCAGCATGGCCCAAACCGGGACAGGGCTGGGAGAGCAGTACTTC. Translation: CASMAQTGTGLGEQYF.